Listed below are T cell receptor beta chains from one sample, sequenced in a study of blood T cell repertoires in COVID-19. Assay: immunoSEQ multiplex PCR; the TCRdb copy retains only in-frame clones and omits some. The sample has around 13,000 clones; approximately 85% are singletons. Sample: peripheral blood. The source of these receptors is a human donor in a cohort sampled during active COVID-19. CDR3s include the opening cysteine and the closing phenylalanine or tryptophan. A D gene is named only where the DNA matches it firmly. Not all rows give a size; the values are once, few, many and, for expanded clones, a class.

clone size: .
J gene: TRBJ2-7
V gene: TRBV12-3/TRBV12-4
D gene: .
CDR3 protein: CASRSPGYEQYF
CDR3 DNA: TGTGCCAGCAGGTCCCCGGGGTACGAGCAGTACTTC

clone size: .
J gene: TRBJ2-1
V gene: TRBV28
D gene: TRBD1
CDR3 protein: CASSPGQGHRIADNEQFF
CDR3 DNA: TGTGCCAGCAGTCCCGGACAGGGTCATCGGATAGCGGACAATGAGCAGTTCTTC

clone size: few
J gene: TRBJ2-2
V gene: TRBV9
D gene: .
CDR3 protein: CASTGGGELFF
CDR3 DNA: TGTGCCAGCACCGGGGGCGGGGAGCTGTTTTTT

clone size: .
J gene: TRBJ2-7
V gene: TRBV3-1/TRBV3-2
D gene: TRBD2
CDR3 protein: CASSPGGGTEQYF
CDR3 DNA: TGTGCCAGCAGCCCCGGGGGGGGGACCGAGCAGTACTTC

clone size: .
J gene: TRBJ1-2
V gene: TRBV6-5
D gene: .
CDR3 protein: CATNSPGGYGYTF
CDR3 DNA: TGTGCCACAAACTCACCGGGGGGCTATGGCTACACCTTC

clone size: .
J gene: TRBJ2-7
V gene: TRBV6-2/TRBV6-3
D gene: TRBD2
CDR3 protein: CASSYGTTSYEQYF
CDR3 DNA: TGTGCCAGCAGTTACGGGACTACCTCCTACGAGCAGTACTTC

clone size: .
J gene: TRBJ2-2
V gene: TRBV7-3
D gene: .
CDR3 protein: CASSLEFGELFF
CDR3 DNA: TGTGCCAGCAGCTTAGAGTTCGGGGAGCTGTTTTTT

clone size: once
J gene: TRBJ1-1
V gene: TRBV5-1
D gene: TRBD1
CDR3 protein: CASSLGMTGTEAFF
CDR3 DNA: TGCGCCAGCAGTTTGGGGATGACAGGGACTGAAGCTTTCTTT

clone size: .
J gene: TRBJ1-3
V gene: TRBV20-1
D gene: TRBD1
CDR3 protein: CSASEDRAGNTIYF
CDR3 DNA: TGCAGTGCTAGTGAGGACAGGGCCGGAAACACCATATATTTT

clone size: .
J gene: TRBJ2-5
V gene: TRBV6-2/TRBV6-3
D gene: .
CDR3 protein: CASSYSTARAKTQYF
CDR3 DNA: TGTGCCAGCAGTTACTCGACGGCTAGAGCAAAGACCCAGTACTTC

clone size: .
J gene: TRBJ2-7
V gene: TRBV6-1
D gene: .
CDR3 protein: CASSEERYYSYEQYF
CDR3 DNA: TGTGCCAGCAGTGAAGAGCGGTATTACTCCTACGAGCAGTACTTC

clone size: .
J gene: TRBJ2-1
V gene: TRBV30
D gene: .
CDR3 protein: CAWSVLGGEQFF
CDR3 DNA: TGTGCCTGGAGTGTACTAGGTGGTGAGCAGTTCTTC

clone size: .
J gene: TRBJ1-6
V gene: TRBV2
D gene: TRBD1
CDR3 protein: CASRTPGQGINSPLHF
CDR3 DNA: TGTGCCAGCAGGACTCCGGGACAGGGAATCAATTCACCCCTCCACTTT

clone size: .
J gene: TRBJ1-2
V gene: TRBV6-6
D gene: .
CDR3 protein: CASSPTGGQGYTF
CDR3 DNA: TGTGCCAGCAGCCCCACAGGAGGGCAGGGCTACACCTTC

clone size: .
J gene: TRBJ2-1
V gene: TRBV9
D gene: .
CDR3 protein: CASSVAKGYSGTHEQFF
CDR3 DNA: TGTGCCAGCAGCGTGGCCAAGGGGTATAGCGGCACCCATGAGCAGTTCTTC

clone size: once
J gene: TRBJ1-1
V gene: TRBV3-1/TRBV3-2
D gene: .
CDR3 protein: CASSPLMGETEAFF
CDR3 DNA: TGTGCCAGCAGCCCCCTGATGGGAGAGACTGAAGCTTTCTTT